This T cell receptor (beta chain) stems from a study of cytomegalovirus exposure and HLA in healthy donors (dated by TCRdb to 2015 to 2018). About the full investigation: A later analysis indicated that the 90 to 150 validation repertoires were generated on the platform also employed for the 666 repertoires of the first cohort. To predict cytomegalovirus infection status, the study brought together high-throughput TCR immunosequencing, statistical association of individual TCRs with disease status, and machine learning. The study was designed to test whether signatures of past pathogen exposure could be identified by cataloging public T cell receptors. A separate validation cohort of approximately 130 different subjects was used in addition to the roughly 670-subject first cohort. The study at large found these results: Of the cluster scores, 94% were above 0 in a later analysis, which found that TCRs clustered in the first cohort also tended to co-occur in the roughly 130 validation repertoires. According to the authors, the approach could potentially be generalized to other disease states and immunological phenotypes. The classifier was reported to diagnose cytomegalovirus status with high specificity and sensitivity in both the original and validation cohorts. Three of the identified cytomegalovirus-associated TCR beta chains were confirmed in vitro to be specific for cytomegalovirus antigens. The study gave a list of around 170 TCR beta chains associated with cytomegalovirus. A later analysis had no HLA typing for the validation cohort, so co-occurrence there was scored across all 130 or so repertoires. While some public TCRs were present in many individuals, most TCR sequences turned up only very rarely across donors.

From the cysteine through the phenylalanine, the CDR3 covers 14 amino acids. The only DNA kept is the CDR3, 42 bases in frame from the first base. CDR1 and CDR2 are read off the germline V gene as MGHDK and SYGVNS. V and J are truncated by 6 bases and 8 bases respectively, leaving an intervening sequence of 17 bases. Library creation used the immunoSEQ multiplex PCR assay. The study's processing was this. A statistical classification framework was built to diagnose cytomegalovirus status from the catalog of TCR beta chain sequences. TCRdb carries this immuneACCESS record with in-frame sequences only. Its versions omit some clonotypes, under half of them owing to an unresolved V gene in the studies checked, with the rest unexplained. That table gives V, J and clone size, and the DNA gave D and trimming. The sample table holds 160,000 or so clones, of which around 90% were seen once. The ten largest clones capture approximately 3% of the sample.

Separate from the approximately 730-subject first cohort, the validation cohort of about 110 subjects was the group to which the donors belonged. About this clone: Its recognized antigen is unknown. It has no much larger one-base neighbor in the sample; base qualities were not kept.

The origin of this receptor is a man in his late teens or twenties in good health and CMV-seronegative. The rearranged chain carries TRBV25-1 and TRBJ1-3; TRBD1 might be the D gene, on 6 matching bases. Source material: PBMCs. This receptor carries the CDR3 CASSSGAGVDTIYF. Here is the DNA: TGTGCCAGCAGCTCAGGGGCGGGGGTCGACACCATATATTTT.